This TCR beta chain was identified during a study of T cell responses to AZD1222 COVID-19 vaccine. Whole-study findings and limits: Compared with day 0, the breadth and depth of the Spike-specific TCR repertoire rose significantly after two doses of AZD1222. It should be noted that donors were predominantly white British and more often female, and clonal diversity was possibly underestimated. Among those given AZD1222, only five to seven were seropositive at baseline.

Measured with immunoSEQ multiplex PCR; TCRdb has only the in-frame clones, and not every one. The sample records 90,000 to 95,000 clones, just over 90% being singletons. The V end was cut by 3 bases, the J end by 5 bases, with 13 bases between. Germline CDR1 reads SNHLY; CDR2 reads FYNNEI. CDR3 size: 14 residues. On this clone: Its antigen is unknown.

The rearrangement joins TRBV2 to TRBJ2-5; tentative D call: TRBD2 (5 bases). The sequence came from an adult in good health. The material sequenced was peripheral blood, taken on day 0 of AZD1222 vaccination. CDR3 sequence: CASSELAFKETQYF. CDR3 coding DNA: TGTGCCAGCAGTGAGTTAGCGTTTAAGGAGACCCAGTACTTC.